These 27 T cell receptor beta chains share one sample of origin, sequenced in a study of blood T cell repertoires in COVID-19. Some clones are missing from TCRdb's copy, which holds only in-frame ones; the method was immunoSEQ multiplex PCR. The table records hundreds of thousands of clones, around 86% of them present only once. Sequencing used peripheral blood. These receptors all stem from a woman between 45 and 65 years old with COVID-19, enrolled during active disease.

The rearrangement links TRBV4-2 to TRBJ1-6; no firm D call. V dropped 4 bases and J dropped 7 bases, with 5 bases sitting between them. This CDR3 is built from 12 residues. CDR1 and CDR2 (germline): LGHNA, YNFKEQ. The CDR3 reads CASSLLNSPLHF. In DNA, the CDR3 is TGTGCCAGCAGCCTACTGAATTCACCCCTCCACTTT.

This clone was counted a single time. The junction departs from germline at one end; a sequencing error may be responsible. This rearrangement joins TRBV6-5 to TRBJ1-1, with a weak D call TRBD1 (6 bases). CDR3 length: 13 residues. Germline CDR1 and CDR2: MNHEY and SVGAGI. For the CDR3, the DNA is TGTGCCAGCACTTACTGGGGGGGCGCTGAAGCTTTCTTT. Amino acid sequence: CASTYWGGAEAFF.

This clone appeared once. The V call is TRBV6-6, the J call TRBJ1-6; D gene unclear. V was trimmed by 2 bases and J by 12 bases, leaving 14 bases between them. The CDR3 loop spans 14 amino acids. Germline V gives CDR1 MNHNY, CDR2 SVGAGI (reference sequence). CDR3 region: CASSYKQTPKPLHF. The CDR3 nucleotides read TGTGCCAGCAGTTACAAGCAAACCCCAAAACCCCTCCACTTT.

The CDR3 is CASSVSTGGRYEQYF. CDR3 nucleotides: TGTGCCAGCAGCGTATCGACAGGGGGTCGCTACGAGCAGTACTTC. The chain employs TRBV9 and TRBJ2-7, with 9 bases matching TRBD1. The V segment lost 1 base and the J segment 3 bases; nucleotides outside the gene matches: 5. There are 15 residues in the CDR3. Germline values: CDR1 SGDLS, CDR2 YYNGEE.

V usage is TRBV7-3 and J usage is TRBJ2-3; TRBD2 aligns across 9 bases. The germline CDR1 and CDR2 sequences are SGHTA and FQGTGA. There are 15 residues in the CDR3. V trimming: 3 bases; J trimming: 4 bases; junction bases outside the gene matches: 5. The CDR3 coding sequence is TGTGCCAGCAGCTTCAATAGCGGGAGCCCAGATACGCAGTATTTT. This sequence encodes CASSFNSGSPDTQYF.

Within the sample, this clone is medium-sized. The chain has TRBV11-3 and TRBJ1-2; D is perhaps TRBD1 (6 bases). Germline CDR1 is SGHNT and CDR2 is YENEEA. This CDR3 region has 15 residues. The germline V and J ends were trimmed by 5 bases and 2 bases, with 15 bases remaining between them. In nucleotides, the CDR3 is TGTGCCAGCAGCCGATACAGGGATCAGAACTATGGCTACACCTTC. Protein sequence: CASSRYRDQNYGYTF.

The V gene is TRBV30, the J gene TRBJ2-2, with D possibly TRBD1 on 6 matching bases. V lost 3 bases and J lost 2, with 10 bases in between. The CDR3 consists of 14 residues. The germline gives CDR1 GTSNPN, CDR2 SVGIG (reference sequence). The CDR3 spells CAWRTGINTGELFF. In nucleotides, the CDR3 is TGTGCCTGGAGGACAGGAATAAACACCGGGGAGCTGTTTTTT.

The chain employs TRBV6-5 and TRBJ1-1, with TRBD1 as a possible D gene (6 bases). CDR3 size: 15 residues. CDR1 and CDR2 (germline): MNHEY, SVGAGI. V was trimmed by 0 bases and J by 5 bases, leaving 13 bases between them. CDR3 DNA sequence: TGTGCCAGCAGTTACTCGTGGGGGGGCAGAACTGAAGCTTTCTTT. Translation: CASSYSWGGRTEAFF.

The chain uses TRBV4-1 and TRBJ2-5; perhaps TRBD2 as D (5 bases). The length of the CDR3 is 16 residues. Trimming left V 1 base short and J 5 bases short, with 17 bases between. The germline gives CDR1 MGHRA, CDR2 YSYEKL. CDR3 residues: CASSQVGTASRETQYF. CDR3 DNA sequence: TGCGCCAGCAGCCAAGTAGGAACCGCTAGCCGGGAGACCCAGTACTTC.

V usage is TRBV5-1 and J usage is TRBJ2-4; 7 bases are shared with TRBD2. CDR1 is SGHRS, CDR2 YFSETQ, per germline. Losses at the gene ends were 0 bases for V and 2 bases for J; bases not matched to a gene: 8. The CDR3 length is 17 residues. CDR3 sequence: CASSLDWREYTKNIQYF. CDR3 bases: TGCGCCAGCAGCTTGGACTGGCGGGAGTACACCAAAAACATTCAGTACTTC.

This clone has just one count. This rearrangement joins TRBV10-3 to TRBJ2-3; 16 bases agree with TRBD2. The CDR3 is 16 residues long. V shed 5 bases and J 3 bases; nucleotides not matched to a gene: 2. From germline, CDR1 is ENHRY and CDR2 SYGVKD. CDR3 sequence: CAISPGLAGGTDTQYF. The CDR3, as DNA: TGTGCCATCAGTCCGGGACTAGCGGGAGGGACAGATACGCAGTATTTT.

CDR3 sequence reads: CASSQDGTADNSPLHF. The CDR3 region has the DNA TGCGCCAGCAGCCAAGATGGGACAGCAGATAATTCACCCCTCCACTTT. This chain connects TRBV4-3 to TRBJ1-6; 7 nucleotides agree with TRBD1. This CDR3 comprises 16 residues. J gave up 5 bases and V 0 bases, and 4 bases lay outside the gene matches. CDR1 and CDR2 (germline): LGHNA, YSLEER.

This chain joins TRBV6-5 and TRBJ1-5; 8 bases line up with TRBD1. The CDR3 is made up of 15 amino acids. V lost 5 bases, J lost 2 bases, and 5 bases stayed unmatched. CDR1 MNHEY and CDR2 SVGAGI come from the germline V gene. The CDR3 loop is CASSMDRDGNQPQHF. As DNA, the CDR3 is TGTGCCAGCAGTATGGACAGGGATGGCAATCAGCCCCAGCATTTT.

The V call is TRBV1, the J call TRBJ2-3; the tabulated D call, TRBD2, remains unverified against the DNA. TRBV1 is labeled a pseudogene. The CDR3 consists of 13 residues. CDR3 in amino acids: CTSSQLAADTQYF. Here the CDR3 DNA reads TGCACCAGCAGCCAATTAGCGGCAGATACGCAGTATTTT.

The V gene is TRBV7-9, the J gene TRBJ2-1; TRBD1 agrees at 7 bases. Losses at the gene ends were 5 bases for V and 6 bases for J; bases not matched to a gene: 10. Germline values: CDR1 SEHNR, CDR2 FQNEAQ (reference sequence). The CDR3 is 15 amino acids. The CDR3 region is CASSVGQAGRNEQFF. DNA for the CDR3: TGTGCCAGCAGCGTTGGACAGGCTGGCCGCAATGAGCAGTTCTTC.

The chain combines TRBV24-1 with TRBJ2-1; D uncertain. This CDR3 spans 14 amino acids. Germline lookup yields CDR1 KGHDR and CDR2 SFDVKD. V was shortened by 4 bases and J by 4 bases, with 10 bases between the two germline ends. In DNA form, the CDR3 reads TGTGCCACCAGTGAGCCGAACAAGTACAATGAGCAGTTCTTC. Its translation is CATSEPNKYNEQFF.

The chain couples TRBV5-6 to TRBJ2-3; no definite D call. This CDR3 comprises 15 residues. The germline V and J ends were trimmed by 4 bases and 1 base, with 13 bases remaining between them. Looked up from germline, CDR1 is SGHDT and CDR2 is YYEEEE. The CDR3 nucleotides are TGTGCCAGCAGCCCCACACCCTCAGGCACAGATACGCAGTATTTT. Translation gives CASSPTPSGTDTQYF.

V gene TRBV5-1 combines with J gene TRBJ1-1; a weak D match, TRBD1 (6 bases). The CDR3 length is 16 residues. V lost 3 bases to trimming and J lost 2 bases, with 17 bases between them. The germline V gene has CDR1 SGHRS and CDR2 YFSETQ. DNA of the CDR3: TGCGCCAGCAGCTCCCACCAAACAGGGCTAAACACTGAAGCTTTCTTT. Translating gives CASSSHQTGLNTEAFF.

The rearrangement joins TRBV18 to TRBJ2-1; 13 bases fit TRBD2. This CDR3 has 17 amino acids. Germline lookup yields CDR1 KGHSH and CDR2 LQKENI. V was clipped by 2 bases and J by 7 bases; unmatched bases: 8. The CDR3 loop is CASSPAVLAGGGNEQFF. The DNA for the CDR3 is TGTGCCAGCTCACCAGCAGTACTAGCGGGAGGGGGGAATGAGCAGTTCTTC.

The rearrangement uses TRBV3-1 (or the pseudogene TRBV3-2) and TRBJ2-1, with 8 bases identical to TRBD2. Trimming at V came to 1 base and at J to 10 bases, leaving 6 bases not matched to a gene. The length of the CDR3 is 14 residues. Germline assignment: CDR1 LGHDT and CDR2 YNNKEL (reference sequence). The CDR3 protein is CASSQGAGDREQFF. CDR3 DNA: TGTGCCAGCAGCCAAGGAGCGGGAGATAGGGAGCAGTTCTTC.

J is TRBJ1-1 and V is TRBV4-2; D is ambiguous. The CDR3 covers 12 residues. Trimming took 0 bases from V and 7 from J, leaving 6 bases between them. The germline CDR1 and CDR2 sequences are LGHNA and YNFKEQ. The CDR3 nucleotides read TGTGCCAGCAGCCAAGATGTCAGTGAAGCTTTCTTT. Amino acid sequence: CASSQDVSEAFF.

The rearrangement joins TRBV10-1 to TRBJ2-6; 7 bases align to TRBD2. This CDR3 has 18 residues. Germline values: CDR1 WNHNN, CDR2 SYGVQD (reference sequence). V shed 0 bases and J 0 bases; nucleotides not matched to a gene: 5. This CDR3 reads CASSESYSGASGANVLTF. CDR3 nucleotide sequence: TGCGCCAGCAGTGAGTCTTACAGCGGGGCCTCTGGGGCCAACGTCCTGACTTTC.

This chain connects TRBV27 to TRBJ2-1; D is possibly TRBD2 (6 bases). Germline CDR1 MNHEY, CDR2 SMNVEV (reference sequence). The CDR3 covers 16 residues. Trimming took off 4 bases at V and 5 bases at J, with 18 bases between the two ends. CDR3 nucleotides: TGTGCCAGCAGTTCCGTAGCGGAACTACTCCACAATGAGCAGTTCTTC. Protein sequence: CASSSVAELLHNEQFF.

The chain carries TRBV9 and TRBJ2-3; 11 bases match TRBD2. This CDR3 spans 15 amino acids. V trimming: 0 bases; J trimming: 6 bases; junction bases outside the gene matches: 3. CDR1 SGDLS and CDR2 YYNGEE come from the germline V gene. CDR3 nucleotides: TGTGCCAGCAGCGTAGAACTAGCGGGAGCCGATACGCAGTATTTT. Protein: CASSVELAGADTQYF.

In this sample, this clone turned up once. The chain couples TRBV24-1 to TRBJ2-3, with D possibly matching TRBD1 (6 bases). The CDR3 is 16 residues long. Germline V gene lookup returns CDR1 KGHDR and CDR2 SFDVKD. Trimming removed 4 bases from V and 3 bases from J, with 16 bases in between. CDR3 amino acids: CATSEPTGKRTDTQYF. The CDR3 DNA reads TGTGCCACCAGTGAACCGACAGGTAAAAGGACAGATACGCAGTATTTT.

This sequence joins TRBV5-1 and TRBJ1-2; possibly TRBD1 for D (6 bases). V lost 4 bases, J lost 0 bases, and 10 bases lay in between. The V gene's germline CDR1 is SGHRS and CDR2 YFSETQ. The CDR3 length is 14 residues. The CDR3 protein is CASSRTETNYGYTF. CDR3 DNA sequence: TGCGCCAGCAGCCGGACAGAAACTAACTATGGCTACACCTTC.

J is TRBJ2-5 and V is TRBV24-1; D is possibly TRBD2 (5 bases). V lost 0 bases and J 5 bases, leaving 15 bases between the germline ends. CDR3 length: 16 amino acids. The V gene's germline CDR1 is KGHDR and CDR2 SFDVKD. In nucleotides, the CDR3 is TGTGCCACCAGTGATTTGGGCGAGGGTTCCCAGGAGACCCAGTACTTC. Encoded protein: CATSDLGEGSQETQYF.